This T cell receptor beta chain was captured by sequencing in a study of T-cell memory formation after mild COVID-19. A remark on this clonotype: Its antigen is as yet unknown.

V gave up 6 bases and J gave up 5 bases; unmatched junction bases: 7. The CDR3 runs 14 residues. Germline values: CDR1 SNHLY, CDR2 FYNNEI. One entry per CDR3 protein results from TCRdb running MiXCR on the 5' RACE reads. The sample has fewer than 350,000 distinct CDR3 sequences, 15% to 20% seen once. Findings of the study overall: Cross-reactive memory apparently joined, as some responding clones appeared in pre-infection memory. There was no confirmation that second-wave clones peaking on day 37 were SARS-CoV-2 specific.

This sequence was found in a man between 18 and 35 years old who had mild COVID-19 (a few samples of this study predate the infection). Cell type and time point are not known. The chain employs TRBV2 and TRBJ1-2; 9 nucleotides agree with TRBD1. Sequencing was carried out using PBMCs or a T cell subset sorted from them (not recorded which). In DNA, the CDR3 is TGTGCCAGCAGGGAGCAGGGACAGGGTTATGGCTACACCTTC. It yields the protein CASREQGQGYGYTF.